The rows below give T cell receptor beta chains drawn from one sample of a study of T cell responses to AZD1222 COVID-19 vaccine. Some clones are missing from TCRdb's copy, which holds only in-frame ones; the method was immunoSEQ multiplex PCR. The sample lists about 140,000 clones, just over 90% occurring once. The sequencing used peripheral blood, collected on day 0 of AZD1222 vaccination. These receptors were taken from an adult in good health. The CDR3 runs from the conserved cysteine through the conserved F or W. D genes are given only for firm matches. Not every row has a clone size; where given, it reads once, few, many or a size class.

v_gene	d_gene	abundance	j_gene	CDR3nt	CDR3aa
TRBV5-6	-	-	TRBJ1-1	TGTGCCAGCAGCTTGATGGGAGCCCGAGCTTTCTTT	CASSLMGARAFF
TRBV27	-	-	TRBJ1-1	TGTGCCAGCAGTCGGGGCACTGAAGCTTTCTTT	CASSRGTEAFF
TRBV19	-	-	TRBJ2-1	TGTGCCAGTAGCCCGGTCTCCTACAATGAGCAGTTCTTC	CASSPVSYNEQFF
TRBV19	-	-	TRBJ1-2	TGTGCCAGTAGTATAGTCGGTGACGGGAACTATGGCTACACCTTC	CASSIVGDGNYGYTF
TRBV18	-	-	TRBJ1-3	TGTGCCAGCTCACCCGGAGTATACTCTGGAAACACCATATATTTT	CASSPGVYSGNTIYF
TRBV18	-	-	TRBJ2-1	TGTGCCAGCTCACCGGCGGGCGCCAATGAGCAGTTCTTC	CASSPAGANEQFF
TRBV6-2/TRBV6-3	-	few	TRBJ2-7	TGTGCCAGCAGTTGGGCGGGTACCTACGAGCAGTACTTC	CASSWAGTYEQYF
TRBV11-3	TRBD1	-	TRBJ2-5	TGTGCCAGCAGCTTCGGACAGGGGGACTCAGAGACCCAGTACTTC	CASSFGQGDSETQYF
TRBV18	-	-	TRBJ2-5	TGTGCCAGCTCAAGACGTGATGCCCAAGAGACCCAGTACTTC	CASSRRDAQETQYF
TRBV18	-	-	TRBJ1-5	TGTGCCAGCTCACCGGGTGGCGTGGAGCCCCAGCATTTT	CASSPGGVEPQHF
TRBV9	TRBD1	-	TRBJ2-2	TGTGCCAGCAGAGACAGGGTCGACGGTAACCCCGGGGAGCTGTTTTTT	CASRDRVDGNPGELFF
TRBV11-3	TRBD2	-	TRBJ2-3	TGTGCCAGCAGCTCGAGAAGTACTAGCGGGAGTCTCCGTAGCACAGATACGCAGTATTTT	CASSSRSTSGSLRSTDTQYF
TRBV29-1	TRBD2	once	TRBJ2-1	TGCAGCGTTGAAGACAGCCTAGCGGGAGAAGAAAATGAGCAGTTCTTC	CSVEDSLAGEENEQFF
TRBV27	TRBD1	-	TRBJ1-4	TGTGCCAGCAGCAGCGGACAGGGAAGTGAAAAACTGTTTTTT	CASSSGQGSEKLFF
TRBV5-4	-	-	TRBJ1-2	TGTGCCAGCAGCTCCCCAGGGCCAGGGGCCTATGGCTACACCTTC	CASSSPGPGAYGYTF
TRBV4-1	TRBD2	-	TRBJ2-1	TGCGCCAGCACCCTCCTAGCGGGGGTGCTCTCCTACAATGAGCAGTTCTTC	CASTLLAGVLSYNEQFF
TRBV2	-	-	TRBJ1-2	TGTGCCAGCAGCAGTATCGCGGGTTCCTCGGACTATGGCTACACCTTC	CASSSIAGSSDYGYTF
TRBV30	-	-	TRBJ1-1	TGTGCCTGGAGTGGCGAGGGAGAAGCTTTCTTT	CAWSGEGEAFF
TRBV18	-	-	TRBJ2-7	TGTGCCAGCTCCCTTGAAGGAGAGCAGTACTTC	CASSLEGEQYF
TRBV6-1	-	once	TRBJ1-5	TGTGCCAGCAGTGAATGGGATCAGCCCCAGCATTTT	CASSEWDQPQHF